This entry lists 22 T cell receptor beta chains sequenced from one sample in a study of graft-versus-host responses after intestinal transplantation (dated by TCRdb to the early 2020s). Receptors were amplified or captured by the immunoSEQ multiplex PCR assay. Sourced from immuneACCESS, this table was stored by TCRdb with only in-frame sequences that have V and J called. A share of the clones is absent; for the studies checked, an unresolved V gene accounts for under half, and the remainder has no known explanation. The sample yields nearly 100,000 clones; more than 80% were counted once. The top ten hold around 16% of the sample. The material was PBMCs, obtained about 450 days after intestinal transplant. The receptor set was obtained from a human patient who received an intestinal transplant, so some T cells may come from the graft donor.

The chain has TRBV25-1 and TRBJ1-6, with D possibly being TRBD1 (6 bases). V was shortened by 1 base and J by 10 bases, with 14 bases between the two germline ends. The CDR3 sequence is 15 residues long. The germline V gene has CDR1 MGHDK and CDR2 SYGVNS. CDR3 DNA sequence: TGTGCCAGCAGTGAATTAACAGGGTCGAGCTCACCCCTCCACTTT. It specifies CASSELTGSSSPLHF.

The rearrangement joins TRBV4-1 to TRBJ1-5; 7 bases line up with TRBD1. CDR3 length: 16 residues. The ends lost 3 bases at V and 9 bases at J; junction bases unmatched: 14. Germline CDR1 is MGHRA and CDR2 is YSYEKL. The CDR3 coding sequence is TGCGCCAGCAGCCAGCCCACGGGACAGCTCCGCGGGCCCCAGCATTTT. Protein: CASSQPTGQLRGPQHF.

The rearrangement joins TRBV5-1 to TRBJ1-2, with TRBD1 matching over 7 bases. V was clipped by 4 bases and J by 6 bases; unmatched bases: 6. Looked up from germline, CDR1 is SGHRS and CDR2 is YFSETQ. This CDR3 is built from 13 residues. Here the CDR3 reads CASSQQGVDGYTF. CDR3 DNA sequence: TGCGCCAGCAGCCAGCAGGGGGTAGATGGCTACACCTTC.

CDR3 coding DNA: TGTGCCACCAGCAGAGATTCGAGTTACACTGAAGCTTTCTTT. It translates to CATSRDSSYTEAFF. The V gene is TRBV15, the J gene TRBJ1-1; no clear D. CDR1 and CDR2 from the germline V gene are LNHNV and YYDKDF (reference sequence). The V end was cut by 0 bases, the J end by 3 bases, with 8 bases between. This CDR3 comprises 14 residues.

The rearrangement joins TRBV14 to TRBJ2-1; 9 bases agree with TRBD2. J was trimmed by 4 bases and V by 5 bases; bases with no gene match: 3. The CDR3 sequence is 14 residues long. Germline V CDR1 and CDR2: SGHDN, FVKESK. This CDR3 reads CASSERGAYNEQFF. The CDR3 DNA is TGTGCCAGCAGCGAGCGGGGGGCGTACAATGAGCAGTTCTTC.

This chain links TRBV5-6 with TRBJ2-2; no reliable D call. CDR3 length: 12 amino acids. V lost 0 bases to trimming and J lost 8 bases, with 5 bases between them. Germline V gene data show CDR1 as SGHDT and CDR2 as YYEEEE. Written as DNA, the CDR3 is TGTGCCAGCAGCTTGGCCCGTGGGGAGCTGTTTTTT. Translated: CASSLARGELFF.

V is TRBV6-1 and J is TRBJ1-5; D ambiguous. Trimming stripped 9 bases from V and 3 bases from J, with 9 bases between. The germline CDR1 and CDR2 sequences are MNHNS and SASEGT. The CDR3 sequence is 12 residues long. In nucleotides, the CDR3 is TGTGCCAGTCGACAATCCAATCAGCCCCAGCATTTT. Its protein product is CASRQSNQPQHF.

CDR3 sequence reads: CASRGPGTSGYEQYF. The CDR3 coding sequence is TGTGCCAGCAGGGGCCCCGGGACTAGCGGGTACGAGCAGTACTTC. The V call is TRBV6-5, the J call TRBJ2-7; 12 bases fit TRBD2. From germline, CDR1 is MNHEY and CDR2 SVGAGI. With V trimmed by 6 bases and J by 4 bases, 7 bases remained unmatched. The CDR3 is made up of 15 amino acids.

This chain joins TRBV5-1 and TRBJ2-7; the match to TRBD1 covers 8 bases. The CDR3 consists of 14 residues. Per germline, CDR1 SGHRS and CDR2 YFSETQ. V was clipped by 2 bases and J by 6 bases; unmatched bases: 7. CDR3 amino acids: CASSLGQGATEQYF. The CDR3 DNA is TGCGCCAGCAGCTTAGGGCAGGGGGCGACCGAGCAGTACTTC.

The chain combines TRBV7-6 with TRBJ1-1, with D uncertain. V was shortened by 8 bases and J by 0 bases, with 10 bases between the two germline ends. Germline CDR1 reads SGHVS; CDR2 reads FNYEAQ. The CDR3 spans 13 residues. Here the CDR3 reads CASLRRLNTEAFF. The CDR3 DNA sequence: TGTGCCAGCCTCCGGCGACTGAACACTGAAGCTTTCTTT.

This chain links TRBV7-9 with TRBJ1-4; 11 bases line up with TRBD1. The CDR3 loop spans 14 amino acids. Per germline, CDR1 SEHNR and CDR2 FQNEAQ (reference sequence). V shed 4 bases and J 11 bases; nucleotides not matched to a gene: 6. The CDR3 region has the DNA TGTGCCAGCAGCTCCTGGGACAGGGGGTGGAAACTGTTTTTT. This translates into CASSSWDRGWKLFF.

This chain joins TRBV10-3 and TRBJ2-5; a possible D gene is TRBD1 (6 bases). The CDR3 has 14 amino acids. Trimming removed 2 bases at V and 3 bases at J, with 10 bases between. Germline CDR1 and CDR2: ENHRY and SYGVKD. In DNA form, the CDR3 reads TGTGCCATCAGTGAGAGGGGACATAAAGAGACCCAGTACTTC. It codes for CAISERGHKETQYF.

This chain links TRBV7-9 with TRBJ1-4; maybe TRBD1 (5 bases). The V and J ends lost 1 base and 7 bases respectively, with 10 bases between them. The CDR3 consists of 14 residues. Germline V lookup: CDR1 SEHNR, CDR2 FQNEAQ (reference sequence). CDR3 sequence (DNA): TGTGCCAGCAGCTTAGGAGGGGCCAGTGAAAAACTGTTTTTT. It specifies CASSLGGASEKLFF.

The chain has TRBV15 and TRBJ1-3, with D uncertain. The CDR3 contains 15 residues. Trimming took 0 bases from V and 4 from J, leaving 10 bases between them. Germline V gene lookup returns CDR1 LNHNV and CDR2 YYDKDF (reference sequence). The CDR3 DNA follows: TGTGCCACCAGCAGAGATGTGTTGCCGGGAAACACCATATATTTT. This translates into CATSRDVLPGNTIYF.

This chain's CDR3 is CASRPGGGSWAQHF. Written as DNA, the CDR3 is TGTGCCAGCAGACCAGGGGGGGGCAGTTGGGCCCAGCATTTT. J is TRBJ1-5 and V is TRBV2; 7 bases map to TRBD1. V was pared by 6 bases and J by 11 bases, with 13 bases of the junction left unmatched. Germline V lookup: CDR1 SNHLY, CDR2 FYNNEI. This CDR3 is 14 amino acids long.

The rearrangement uses TRBV6-5 and TRBJ2-6; D gene unclear. Germline lookup yields CDR1 MNHEY and CDR2 SVGAGI. The V and J ends lost 0 bases and 1 base respectively, with 4 bases between them. The CDR3 extends over 15 amino acids. DNA for the CDR3: TGTGCCAGCAGTTACTCGGGGTCTGGGGCCAACGTCCTGACTTTC. Translation: CASSYSGSGANVLTF.

V usage is TRBV27 and J usage is TRBJ2-7; 9 bases align to TRBD2. From germline, CDR1 is MNHEY and CDR2 SMNVEV (reference sequence). This CDR3 comprises 17 residues. The junction had 15 bases not matched to a gene; V was cut back by 2 bases and J by 7 bases. The CDR3 sequence: CASSLTPGSGGNWEQYF. CDR3 DNA sequence: TGTGCCAGCAGTTTAACCCCCGGAAGCGGGGGGAACTGGGAGCAGTACTTC.

The V and J genes are TRBV25-1 and TRBJ1-2, with 8 positions matching TRBD1. The V segment lost 5 bases and the J segment 2 bases; nucleotides outside the gene matches: 7. Germline V gene sequence: CDR1 MGHDK, CDR2 SYGVNS. This CDR3 contains 15 residues. The CDR3 is CASSLHTGGNYGYTF. CDR3 nucleotide sequence: TGTGCCAGCAGTCTCCATACAGGGGGGAACTATGGCTACACCTTC.

This clone has just a few counts. The chain has TRBV10-1 and TRBJ2-4; TRBD2 aligns across 7 bases. The CDR3 is 13 amino acids. The junction had 3 bases not matched to a gene; V was cut back by 4 bases and J by 6 bases. CDR1 and CDR2 from the germline V gene are WNHNN and SYGVQD (reference sequence). The CDR3 sequence: CASSGGGGNIQYF. The CDR3 coding sequence is TGCGCCAGCAGTGGCGGCGGGGGAAACATTCAGTACTTC.

The V gene is TRBV7-2, the J gene TRBJ1-2; D is undetermined. V shed 7 bases and J shed 7 bases, with 13 bases lying between them. This CDR3 spans 12 amino acids. Germline V gene lookup returns CDR1 SGHTA and CDR2 FQGNSA. CDR3 nucleotide sequence: TGTGCCAGCACCCTGTGGTGGGGTGGCTACACCTTC. It yields the protein CASTLWWGGYTF.

The chain combines TRBV29-1 with TRBJ2-1; D perhaps matches TRBD2 (5 bases). This CDR3 is built from 11 residues. CDR1 and CDR2 (germline): SQVTM, ANQGSEA. V shed 4 bases and J shed 7 bases, with 8 bases lying between them. CDR3 nucleotides: TGCAGCGTTGCTGAGCGGAATGAGCAGTTCTTC. Its translation: CSVAERNEQFF.

The chain employs TRBV5-4 and TRBJ2-7, with unresolved D. The CDR3 covers 14 residues. The ends were cut back, 4 bases at V and 0 bases at J, with 11 bases in the middle. The germline V gene has CDR1 SGHNT and CDR2 YYREEE (reference sequence). The CDR3 nucleotides read TGTGCCAGCAGCCCTTCGAAGAGCTCCTACGAGCAGTACTTC. Protein product: CASSPSKSSYEQYF.